The rows below give T cell receptor beta chains drawn from one sample of a study of blood T cell repertoires in COVID-19. Profiled with immunoSEQ multiplex PCR; TCRdb holds only in-frame clones, not every one. This repertoire shows approximately 270,000 clones, around 89% found once; its top ten account for about 0.8%. The sequenced sample was peripheral blood. The receptors originated from a man aged 30 to 39 with acute or convalescent COVID-19. The CDR3 runs from the conserved cysteine through the conserved F or W. The order of the fields is V gene, J gene, CDR3 protein.

>TRBV19|TRBJ1-6
CASSKTVGGRYNSPLHF
>TRBV18|TRBJ1-5
CASSSTGSRQPQHF
>TRBV6-1|TRBJ1-2
CASSELRNNGYTF
>TRBV30|TRBJ2-1
CALNRDRGFGGFF
>TRBV14|TRBJ1-1
CASSQGLSINRPFHTEAFF
>TRBV10-3|TRBJ2-3
CAISPGQTYTDTQYF
>TRBV5-6|TRBJ2-3
CASSWPIGRGSDTQYF
>TRBV5-1|TRBJ1-2
CASGRDRVTGYTF
>TRBV7-9|TRBJ2-7
CASSPTGSHEQYF
>TRBV20-1|TRBJ2-7
CSASRDSSSYEQYF
>TRBV20-1|TRBJ1-1
CSVQGGAFF
>TRBV19|TRBJ2-1
CASKGSVAGGTDEQFF
>TRBV6-4|TRBJ1-5
CASSVRQGWQPQHF
>TRBV24-1|TRBJ2-1
CATSEGGNYNEQFF
>TRBV10-3|TRBJ1-4
CAISQGEKLFF
>TRBV11-2|TRBJ2-1
CASCPRRQGWNEQFF
>TRBV7-9|TRBJ2-7
CASSASFISSSYEQYF
>TRBV3-1/TRBV3-2|TRBJ2-1
CASSQSRGYEQFF
>TRBV15|TRBJ2-6
CATSRRPGQISGANVLTF
>TRBV7-2|TRBJ2-7
CASSSGLLSSSYEQYF
>TRBV4-2|TRBJ1-1
CASSRPPRTGGWGTEAFF
>TRBV3-1/TRBV3-2|TRBJ2-5
CASSQWGGGFQETQYF
>TRBV18|TRBJ2-7
CASSPTIGQGSYEQYF
>TRBV30|TRBJ2-3
CAWTPGHFDTQYF
>TRBV30|TRBJ1-1
CAWSDRSRTEAFF
>TRBV9|TRBJ2-1
CASSVATGLAGGSEQFF
>TRBV5-1|TRBJ2-5
CASSPPGQGQETQYF
>TRBV14|TRBJ2-7
CASSHSADSYEQYF
>TRBV2|TRBJ1-1
CASKGPGGSGEAFF
>TRBV25-1|TRBJ2-5
CASSEYSSQETQYF
>TRBV27|TRBJ1-2
CASIGQGGGYTF
>TRBV3-1/TRBV3-2|TRBJ2-7
CASSQAVTGRDEQYF
>TRBV3-1/TRBV3-2|TRBJ1-2
CASSQASNGYTF
>TRBV7-7|TRBJ2-5
CASGRVSQETQYF
>TRBV20-1|TRBJ1-2
CSGPYQYGYTF
>TRBV28|TRBJ1-5
CASEDRGRNQPQHF
>TRBV19|TRBJ2-1
CASSTLSSGEQFF
>TRBV28|TRBJ1-3
CASSLADTIYF
>TRBV5-1|TRBJ2-2
CASSFLAGDPGELFF
>TRBV9|TRBJ1-6
CASSVSGQVESPLHF
>TRBV5-1|TRBJ2-7
CASRREGGEQYF
>TRBV5-1|TRBJ2-5
CASSPGSETQYF
>TRBV6-5|TRBJ2-3
CASSQPGLADTQYF
>TRBV19|TRBJ1-4
CASSLAGTATNEKLFF
>TRBV2|TRBJ2-7
CASSTGGYEQYF
>TRBV5-4|TRBJ1-2
CASSFAGTNYGYTF
>TRBV14|TRBJ2-5
CASSLTGIYQETQYF
>TRBV19|TRBJ1-5
CASRSGDSQILSNQPQHF
>TRBV28|TRBJ1-1
CASSLVQGGNTEAFF
>TRBV15|TRBJ1-6
CATSRGDYSPLHF
>TRBV5-1|TRBJ1-2
CASSLGGGATGYTF
>TRBV5-1|TRBJ2-1
CASSFIAGSYNEQFF
>TRBV20-1|TRBJ1-3
CSASLLSSGNTIYF
>TRBV9|TRBJ2-5
CASSVGGGPTSAQYF
>TRBV6-6|TRBJ1-1
CASSPQLNTEAFF
>TRBV5-1|TRBJ1-3
CASSMSAGGVGNTIYF
>TRBV5-1|TRBJ2-1
CASSSGTRNNEQFF
>TRBV5-5|TRBJ1-4
CASSLVMTGGEKLFF
>TRBV6-5|TRBJ2-7
CASGDRGYEQYF
>TRBV2|TRBJ1-1
CASSDRRVSRNTEAFF